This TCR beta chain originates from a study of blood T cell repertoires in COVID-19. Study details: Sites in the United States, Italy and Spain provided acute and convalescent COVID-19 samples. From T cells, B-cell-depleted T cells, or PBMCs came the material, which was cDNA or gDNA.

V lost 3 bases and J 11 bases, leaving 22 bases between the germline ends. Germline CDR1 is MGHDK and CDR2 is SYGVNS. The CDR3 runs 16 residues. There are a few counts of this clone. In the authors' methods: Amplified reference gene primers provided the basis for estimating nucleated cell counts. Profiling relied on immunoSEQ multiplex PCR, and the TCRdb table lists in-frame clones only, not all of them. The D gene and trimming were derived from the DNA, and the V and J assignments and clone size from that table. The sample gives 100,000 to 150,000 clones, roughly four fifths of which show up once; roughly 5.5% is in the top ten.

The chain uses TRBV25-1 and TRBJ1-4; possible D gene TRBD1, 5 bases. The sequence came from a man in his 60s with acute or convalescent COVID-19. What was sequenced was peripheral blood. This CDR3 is CASSETHGRRGGKLFF. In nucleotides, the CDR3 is TGTGCCAGCAGTGAGACCCATGGCAGGAGGGGCGGGAAACTGTTTTTT. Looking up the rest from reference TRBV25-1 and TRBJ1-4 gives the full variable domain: EADIYQTPRYLVIGTGKKITLECSQTMGHDKMYWYQQDPGMELHLIHYSYGVNSTEKGDLSSESTVSRIRTEHFPLTLESARPSHTSQYLCASSETHGRRGGKLFFGSGTQLSVL.